This record covers a single T cell receptor (beta chain). Sequencing used immunoSEQ multiplex PCR; TCRdb keeps in-frame clones, though not all of them. The table shows under 100,000 clones, with around four fifths occurring only once. This entry comes from a study of blood T cell repertoires in COVID-19. Study details: Sites in the United States, Italy and Spain provided acute and convalescent COVID-19 samples. PBMCs, B-cell-depleted T cells, or T cells were the source of the cDNA or gDNA that made up the material.

CDR1 is MNHNS, CDR2 SASEGT, per germline. V lost 2 bases and J 8 bases, leaving 12 bases between the germline ends. This CDR3 is 13 amino acids long. The chain couples TRBV6-1 to TRBJ1-1; unclear D gene. The origin of this receptor is a man aged 80 or over with active or convalescent COVID-19. Sequenced material: peripheral blood. The CDR3 sequence: CASSENGQREAFF. DNA for the CDR3: TGTGCCAGCAGTGAAAACGGCCAGCGGGAAGCTTTCTTT.